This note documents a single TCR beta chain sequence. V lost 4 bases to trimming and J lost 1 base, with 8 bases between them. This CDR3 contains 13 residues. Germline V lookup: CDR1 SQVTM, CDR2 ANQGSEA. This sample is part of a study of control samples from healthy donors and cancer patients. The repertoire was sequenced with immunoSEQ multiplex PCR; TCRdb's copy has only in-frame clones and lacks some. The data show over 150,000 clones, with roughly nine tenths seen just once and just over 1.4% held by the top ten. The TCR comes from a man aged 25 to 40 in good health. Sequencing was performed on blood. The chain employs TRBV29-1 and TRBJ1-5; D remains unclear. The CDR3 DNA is TGCAGCGTTGTGGAAAGGAGCAATCAGCCCCAGCATTTT. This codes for CSVVERSNQPQHF.